The 26 T cell receptor beta chains reported below all come from one sample, sequenced in a study of cytomegalovirus exposure and HLA in healthy donors. PCR employed 60 Vbeta and 13 Jbeta primers. Sequencing was performed with immunoSEQ multiplex PCR; in TCRdb, only in-frame clones are kept and a portion is missing. This sample yields tens of thousands of clones, of which more than 60% are seen a single time; around 10% belongs to the top ten. Sequenced sample: PBMCs. These receptors were obtained from a male donor in good health and CMV-seropositive.

The chain carries TRBV10-3 and TRBJ1-5; TRBD1 might be the D (6 bases). Germline assignment: CDR1 ENHRY and CDR2 SYGVKD. The V and J ends lost 5 bases and 0 bases respectively, with 14 bases between them. The CDR3 contains 16 residues. The CDR3 DNA is TGTGCCATCAGTCCGGACAGCTCCGATAGCAATCAGCCCCAGCATTTT. Translation: CAISPDSSDSNQPQHF.

The rearrangement uses TRBV25-1 and TRBJ2-7; TRBD1 aligns across 9 bases. Germline V gene data show CDR1 as MGHDK and CDR2 as SYGVNS. The length of the CDR3 is 16 residues. J was trimmed by 1 base and V by 5 bases; bases with no gene match: 9. The CDR3 loop is CASSPAPGQGSYEQYF. CDR3 coding DNA: TGTGCCAGCAGTCCTGCTCCGGGACAGGGATCCTACGAGCAGTACTTC.

The J gene is TRBJ2-7, the V gene TRBV6-1, with D uncertain. Trimming stripped 1 base from V and 0 bases from J, with 7 bases between. Germline CDR1 is MNHNS and CDR2 is SASEGT. This CDR3 is 14 amino acids long. The CDR3 DNA is TGTGCCAGCAGTGAAGGTGGCATCTCCTACGAGCAGTACTTC. Amino acids: CASSEGGISYEQYF.

The gene calls are TRBV19 and TRBJ1-4; possibly TRBD1 for D (5 bases). V was clipped by 6 bases and J by 3 bases, with 11 bases between them. This CDR3 has 14 residues. The germline CDR1 and CDR2 sequences are LNHDA and SQIVND (reference sequence). The CDR3 nucleotides are TGTGCCAGTAGCCAATTGGGGCCTAATGAAAAACTGTTTTTT. Translating it yields CASSQLGPNEKLFF.

J is TRBJ2-1 and V is TRBV4-2, with 15 positions matching TRBD2. The CDR3 spans 21 residues. Germline V lookup: CDR1 LGHNA, CDR2 YNFKEQ. V lost 1 base to trimming and J lost 1 base; unmatched junction nucleotides: 11. The chain's CDR3 is CASSQGGRGTSGGPSYNEQFF. CDR3 bases: TGTGCCAGCAGCCAAGGCGGCAGGGGGACTAGCGGGGGGCCGTCCTACAATGAGCAGTTCTTC.

The CDR3 bases are TGCAGCGTCCGGGACAGGGGGAACACCGGGGAGCTGTTTTTT. It translates to CSVRDRGNTGELFF. This sequence joins TRBV29-1 and TRBJ2-2, with TRBD1 identical over 10 bases. V shed 6 bases, J shed 1 base, and the junction held 2 bases outside the gene matches. Germline V gene data show CDR1 as SQVTM and CDR2 as ANQGSEA. The CDR3 has 14 residues.

Regarding this clone: A read error may account for a junction end that differs from germline. This same CDR3 is encoded by further DNA sequences in the sample. This chain uses TRBV30 with TRBJ2-7; tentatively, D is TRBD2 (5 bases). This CDR3 is 14 amino acids long. Germline V CDR1 and CDR2: GTSNPN, SVGIG (reference sequence). The CDR3 sequence: CAWSHGVEGYEQYF. The CDR3 DNA is TGCGCCTGGAGTCACGGGGTTGAGGGATACGAGCAGTACTTC.

J is TRBJ2-4 and V is TRBV18; no definite D call. The CDR3 loop spans 16 amino acids. V was trimmed by 3 bases and J by 0 bases, leaving 12 bases between them. In germline, CDR1 is KGHSH, CDR2 LQKENI. DNA of the CDR3: TGTGCCAGCTCACCTCAGTCGACATTAGCCAAAAACATTCAGTACTTC. This sequence encodes CASSPQSTLAKNIQYF.

The J gene is TRBJ2-1, the V gene TRBV7-6, with D possibly TRBD2 on 5 matching bases. The germline CDR1 and CDR2 sequences are SGHVS and FNYEAQ. The CDR3 length is 17 residues. V lost 0 bases to trimming and J lost 0 bases, with 12 bases between them. CDR3 bases: TGTGCCAGCAGCTTAGCGCCGGGAAAGGGCTCCTACAATGAGCAGTTCTTC. It is translated as CASSLAPGKGSYNEQFF.

The genes are TRBV6-5 and TRBJ2-3; possible D gene TRBD1, 6 bases. Trimming pared 0 bases from V and 2 bases from J, leaving 9 bases between. This CDR3 comprises 15 residues. The V gene's germline CDR1 is MNHEY and CDR2 SVGAGI. CDR3 coding DNA: TGTGCCAGCAGTTACTCGGACAGACCCACAGATACGCAGTATTTT. It translates to CASSYSDRPTDTQYF.

The chain couples TRBV7-9 to TRBJ1-2, with D perhaps matching TRBD1 (5 bases). This CDR3 is built from 12 residues. The ends were cut back, 5 bases at V and 12 bases at J, with 16 bases in the middle. Per germline, CDR1 SEHNR and CDR2 FQNEAQ (reference sequence). CDR3 protein: CASSERGASHTF. CDR3 sequence (DNA): TGTGCCAGCAGCGAAAGGGGCGCGTCCCACACCTTC.

This clone has a handful of counts. The chain is built from TRBV11-2 and TRBJ1-4; the D gene is possibly TRBD1 (6 bases). CDR1 and CDR2 (germline): SGHAT, FQNNGV. Trimming left V 5 bases short and J 6 bases short, with 22 bases between. CDR3 length: 17 amino acids. Here the CDR3 reads CASSQRGGGAGDEKLFF. As DNA, the CDR3 is TGTGCCAGCAGCCAAAGAGGGGGGGGCGCGGGGGATGAAAAACTGTTTTTT.

In this sample, this clone turned up once. The chain is built from TRBV27 and TRBJ1-5; the D gene is possibly TRBD1 (6 bases). Trimming shortened V by 2 bases and J by 5 bases, and 22 bases separated the two germline ends. The CDR3 runs to 18 residues. CDR1 and CDR2 from the germline V gene are MNHEY and SMNVEV (reference sequence). CDR3 loop: CASSLRAGAGGSYQPQHF. The CDR3 DNA reads TGTGCCAGCAGTTTAAGGGCGGGGGCAGGAGGATCATATCAGCCCCAGCATTTT.

This chain joins TRBV6-5 and TRBJ1-6; 7 bases are shared with TRBD1. CDR3 length: 15 residues. V dropped 2 bases and J dropped 7; count of bases not matched to a gene: 5. CDR1 and CDR2 from the germline V gene are MNHEY and SVGAGI. The CDR3 protein is CASSYTGTVNSPLHF. Here the CDR3 DNA reads TGTGCCAGCAGTTACACCGGGACAGTAAATTCACCCCTCCACTTT.

The genes are TRBV4-2 and TRBJ1-5, with unresolved D. Trimming cost V 0 bases and J 4 bases, with 16 bases left between them. Germline assignment: CDR1 LGHNA and CDR2 YNFKEQ. This CDR3 is 17 amino acids long. CDR3 DNA sequence: TGTGCCAGCAGCCAAGAAGGTGCCCGTGGGAGGAATCAGCCCCAGCATTTT. As protein: CASSQEGARGRNQPQHF.

CDR3 residues: CASSLAPGQGDEQYF. DNA for the CDR3: TGTGCCAGCAGCTTAGCTCCGGGACAGGGGGACGAGCAGTACTTC. The rearrangement uses TRBV7-9 and TRBJ2-7, with TRBD1 identical over 11 bases. The germline V gene has CDR1 SEHNR and CDR2 FQNEAQ (reference sequence). The ends lost 0 bases at V and 5 bases at J; junction bases unmatched: 3. This CDR3 spans 15 amino acids.

The chain joins TRBV30 to TRBJ1-6; D gene unclear. The V end lost 1 base, the J end lost 0 bases, and 7 bases lay between the germline ends. Germline lookup yields CDR1 GTSNPN and CDR2 SVGIG (reference sequence). The length of the CDR3 is 15 residues. For the CDR3, the DNA is TGTGCCTGGAGTGAGGACTACTCCTATAATTCACCCCTCCACTTT. Protein product: CAWSEDYSYNSPLHF.

The V call is TRBV13, the J call TRBJ2-3, with 8 bases lining up with TRBD2. The CDR3 spans 12 residues. V lost 6 bases to trimming and J lost 5 bases; unmatched junction nucleotides: 1. Germline V gene sequence: CDR1 PRHDT, CDR2 FYEKMQ (reference sequence). This CDR3 is CASSRGGDTQYF. As DNA, the CDR3 is TGTGCCAGCAGTCGGGGGGGAGATACGCAGTATTTT.

This chain uses TRBV7-9 with TRBJ1-5, with a possible D match to TRBD1 (5 bases). This CDR3 is 15 amino acids long. The V end lost 5 bases, the J end lost 1 base, and 12 bases lay between the germline ends. CDR1 and CDR2 (germline): SEHNR, FQNEAQ (reference sequence). The CDR3 sequence is CASSLGQGSNQPQHF. CDR3 nucleotides: TGTGCCAGCAGCCTTGGGCAGGGAAGCAATCAGCCCCAGCATTTT.

V usage is TRBV7-3 and J usage is TRBJ2-7; tentative D call: TRBD1 (5 bases). The CDR3 runs to 14 residues. Germline V lookup: CDR1 SGHTA, CDR2 FQGTGA. With 2 bases removed from V and 2 bases from J, the gap between germline ends came to 10 bases. The CDR3: CASSLFPGTYEQYF. The CDR3 region has the DNA TGTGCCAGCAGCTTATTTCCAGGGACCTACGAGCAGTACTTC. The full variable domain, rest sourced from reference TRBV7-3 and TRBJ2-7, is GAGVSQTPSNKVTEKGKYVELRCDPISGHTALYWYRQSLGQGPEFLIYFQGTGAADDSGLPNDRFFAVRPEGSVSTLKIQRTERGDSAVYLCASSLFPGTYEQYFGPGTRLTVT.

This chain uses TRBV30 with TRBJ2-1, with a tentative D call TRBD2 (6 bases). The CDR3 spans 14 residues. Germline V lookup: CDR1 GTSNPN, CDR2 SVGIG (reference sequence). The V and J ends lost 3 bases and 6 bases respectively, with 15 bases between them. CDR3 sequence: CAWRGRGPANEQFF. In DNA, the CDR3 is TGTGCCTGGAGAGGGCGGGGACCGGCCAATGAGCAGTTCTTC. The full variable domain, rest sourced from reference TRBV30 and TRBJ2-1, is SQTIHQWPATLVQPVGSPLSLECTVEGTSNPNLYWYRQAAGRGLQLLFYSVGIGQISSEVPQNLSASRPQDRQFILSSKKLLLSDSGFYLCAWRGRGPANEQFFGPGTRLTVL.

V is TRBV6-6 and J is TRBJ2-1, with a possible D match to TRBD1 (5 bases). The CDR3 is made up of 13 amino acids. CDR1 and CDR2 (germline): MNHNY, SVGAGI (reference sequence). V lost 2 bases, J lost 7 bases, and 9 bases lay in between. The CDR3 DNA is TGTGCCAGCAGTTACCGGGCAGGGAATGAGCAGTTCTTC. Protein sequence: CASSYRAGNEQFF.

V and J are TRBV13 and TRBJ1-2, with a weak D call TRBD1 (5 bases). Trimming took 0 bases from V and 1 from J, leaving 6 bases between them. The length of the CDR3 is 14 residues. CDR1 and CDR2 from the germline V gene are PRHDT and FYEKMQ (reference sequence). The CDR3 protein is CASSLGQGNYGYTF. CDR3 bases: TGTGCCAGCAGCTTAGGCCAGGGTAACTATGGCTACACCTTC.

V gene TRBV6-5 combines with J gene TRBJ2-5; 7 nucleotides agree with TRBD1. The CDR3 spans 14 residues. J gave up 8 bases and V 7 bases, and 13 bases lay outside the gene matches. Germline CDR1 and CDR2: MNHEY and SVGAGI. The CDR3 coding sequence is TGTGCCAGCAAAAAGGACAGGATCCAAGGTACCCAGTACTTC. Translating it yields CASKKDRIQGTQYF.

In its sample, this clone ranks as medium-sized. The gene calls are TRBV10-1 and TRBJ2-2, with a tentative D call TRBD2 (6 bases). The CDR3 spans 13 residues. V lost 6 bases and J 5 bases, leaving 10 bases between the germline ends. Germline lookup yields CDR1 WNHNN and CDR2 SYGVQD (reference sequence). The CDR3 nucleotides read TGCGCCAGCAGCGGGAGAGAAACCGGGGAGCTGTTTTTT. Translating gives CASSGRETGELFF.

The chain has TRBV19 and TRBJ1-5; D is perhaps TRBD1 (6 bases). V dropped 5 bases and J dropped 2 bases, with 16 bases sitting between them. CDR1 is LNHDA and CDR2 is SQIVND in the germline V gene (reference sequence). The CDR3 consists of 16 residues. The CDR3 is CASSLLTGNRNQPQHF. In DNA form, the CDR3 reads TGTGCCAGTAGTTTATTGACAGGTAATCGCAATCAGCCCCAGCATTTT.